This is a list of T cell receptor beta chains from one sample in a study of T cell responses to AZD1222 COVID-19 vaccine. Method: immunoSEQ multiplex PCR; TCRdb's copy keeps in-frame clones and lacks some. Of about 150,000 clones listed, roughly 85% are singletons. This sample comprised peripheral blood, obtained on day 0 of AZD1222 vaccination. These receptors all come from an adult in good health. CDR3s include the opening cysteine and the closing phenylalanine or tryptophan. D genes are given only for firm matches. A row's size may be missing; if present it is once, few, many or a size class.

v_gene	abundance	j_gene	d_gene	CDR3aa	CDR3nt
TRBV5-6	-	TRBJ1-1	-	CASSPDLGDAFF	TGTGCCAGCAGCCCGGACCTTGGGGATGCTTTCTTT
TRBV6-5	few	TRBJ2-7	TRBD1	CASMPGTGLGEQYF	TGTGCCAGCATGCCCGGGACAGGGTTGGGCGAGCAGTACTTC
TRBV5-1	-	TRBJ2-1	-	CASSSGLGDTNEQFF	TGCGCCAGCAGTTCGGGACTGGGGGACACGAATGAGCAGTTCTTC
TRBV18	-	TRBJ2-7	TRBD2	CASSRGLAGAYEQYF	TGTGCCAGCTCAAGGGGACTAGCGGGGGCCTACGAGCAGTACTTC
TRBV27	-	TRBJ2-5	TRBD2	CASAVGSGGMETQYF	TGTGCCAGCGCTGTCGGTAGCGGGGGGATGGAGACCCAGTACTTC
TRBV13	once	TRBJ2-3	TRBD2	CASSFVGRADTQYF	TGTGCCAGCAGCTTTGTCGGGAGGGCCGATACGCAGTATTTT
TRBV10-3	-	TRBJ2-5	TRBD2	CATTPAGGGETQYF	TGTGCCACCACTCCAGCGGGGGGGGGAGAGACCCAGTACTTC
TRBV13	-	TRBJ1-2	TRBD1	CASSLRDRGPYGYTF	TGTGCCAGCAGCTTGCGGGACAGGGGACCTTATGGCTACACCTTC
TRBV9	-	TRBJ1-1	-	CASSAWGNTEAFF	TGTGCCAGCAGCGCGTGGGGGAACACTGAAGCTTTCTTT
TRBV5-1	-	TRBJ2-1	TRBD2	CASSFVGSGDEQFF	TGCGCCAGCAGCTTTGTCGGGAGCGGGGATGAGCAGTTCTTC
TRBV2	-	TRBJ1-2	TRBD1	CASSSGTGSYGYTF	TGTGCCAGCAGCTCCGGGACAGGGTCCTATGGCTACACCTTC
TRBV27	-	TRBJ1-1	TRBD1	CASTRDRAGSTEAFF	TGTGCCAGCACCCGGGACAGGGCGGGGAGCACTGAAGCTTTCTTT
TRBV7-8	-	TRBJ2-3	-	CASTLGPRAGDTQYF	TGTGCCAGCACTTTAGGGCCGCGGGCCGGGGATACGCAGTATTTT
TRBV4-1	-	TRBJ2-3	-	CASSHLRGGSTDTQYF	TGCGCCAGCAGCCACCTCCGGGGAGGCAGCACAGATACGCAGTATTTT
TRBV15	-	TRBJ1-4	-	CATSSTWGGWDEKLFF	TGTGCCACCAGCAGCACCTGGGGGGGATGGGATGAAAAACTGTTTTTT
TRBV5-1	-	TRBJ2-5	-	CASSYTAQETQYF	TGCGCCAGCAGCTATACGGCTCAAGAGACCCAGTACTTC
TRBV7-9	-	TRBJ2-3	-	CASSLGPPDTQYF	TGTGCCAGCAGCCTAGGGCCTCCGGATACGCAGTATTTT
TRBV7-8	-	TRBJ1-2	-	CASSLASGTWDGGYTF	TGTGCCAGCAGCTTAGCCTCCGGGACTTGGGATGGTGGCTACACCTTC
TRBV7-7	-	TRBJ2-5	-	CASSLFAGEETQYF	TGTGCTAGCAGCTTATTTGCAGGGGAGGAGACCCAGTACTTC
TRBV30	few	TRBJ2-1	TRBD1	CAWSDYRGEQFF	TGTGCCTGGAGCGATTACAGGGGCGAGCAGTTCTTC
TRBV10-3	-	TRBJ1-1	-	CAISQTGTDTEAFF	TGTGCCATCAGCCAGACAGGAACAGACACTGAAGCTTTCTTT
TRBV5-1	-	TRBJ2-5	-	CASRFRSQETQYF	TGCGCCAGCAGATTCCGAAGCCAAGAGACCCAGTACTTC
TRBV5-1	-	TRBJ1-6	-	CASSRAGLQDSPLHF	TGCGCCAGCAGCCGAGCCGGGCTTCAGGATTCACCCCTCCACTTT
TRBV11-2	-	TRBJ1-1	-	CASSLGARKAFF	TGTGCCAGCAGCTTAGGCGCCCGAAAAGCTTTCTTT
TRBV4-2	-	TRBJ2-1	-	CASSQDRSGYNEQFF	TGTGCCAGCAGCCAAGATCGGAGCGGATACAATGAGCAGTTCTTC
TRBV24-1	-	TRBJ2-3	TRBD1	CATSDPRGQGWDTQYF	TGTGCCACCAGTGATCCTAGGGGACAGGGGTGGGATACGCAGTATTTT
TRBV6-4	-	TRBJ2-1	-	CASPRDASSYNEQFF	TGTGCCAGCCCCCGGGATGCCAGCTCCTACAATGAGCAGTTCTTC
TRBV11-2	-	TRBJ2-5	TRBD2	CASSFSGGEQETQYF	TGTGCCAGCAGCTTTAGCGGGGGGGAACAAGAGACCCAGTACTTC
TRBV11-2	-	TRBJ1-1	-	CASSLDGQGRGPTEAFF	TGTGCCAGCAGCTTAGACGGGCAGGGAAGAGGTCCCACTGAAGCTTTCTTT
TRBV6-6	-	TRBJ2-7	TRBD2	CASTRGGYEQYF	TGTGCCAGCACCCGCGGGGGCTACGAGCAGTACTTC
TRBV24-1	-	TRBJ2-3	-	CATSGPPGMGTDTQYF	TGTGCCACCAGTGGTCCCCCGGGGATGGGCACAGATACGCAGTATTTT
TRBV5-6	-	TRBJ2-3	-	CASSLGTVGDTQYF	TGTGCCAGCAGCTTGGGGACAGTAGGGGATACGCAGTATTTT
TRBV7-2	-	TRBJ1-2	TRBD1	CASSLTGGDKYGYTF	TGTGCCAGCAGCTTAACAGGGGGGGACAAGTATGGCTACACCTTC
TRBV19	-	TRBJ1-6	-	CASSGSSGTNSPLHF	TGTGCCAGTAGCGGGAGTTCCGGGACTAATTCACCCCTCCACTTT
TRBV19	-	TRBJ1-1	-	CASSTGLWTEAFF	TGTGCCAGTAGTACAGGATTGTGGACTGAAGCTTTCTTT
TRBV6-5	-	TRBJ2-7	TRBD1	CASSYKSGGEQYF	TGTGCCAGCAGTTATAAATCAGGGGGCGAGCAGTACTTC
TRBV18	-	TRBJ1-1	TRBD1	CASSPLTGGGTEAFF	TGTGCCAGCTCACCCCTGACAGGGGGAGGGACTGAAGCTTTCTTT
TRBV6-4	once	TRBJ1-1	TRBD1	CASSDSSGGFTEAFF	TGTGCCAGCAGTGACTCATCAGGGGGCTTCACTGAAGCTTTCTTT
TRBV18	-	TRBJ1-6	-	CASSPSAGRSSPLHF	TGTGCCAGCTCACCATCGGCGGGTAGGAGTTCACCCCTCCACTTT
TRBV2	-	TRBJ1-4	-	CASSVQGFQEKLFF	TGTGCCAGCAGCGTACAGGGCTTCCAGGAAAAACTGTTTTTT
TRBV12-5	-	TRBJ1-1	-	CASGLPGQGNTEAFF	TGTGCTAGTGGTTTGCCAGGGCAGGGGAACACTGAAGCTTTCTTT
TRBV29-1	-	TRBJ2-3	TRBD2	CSVEGEGPSTDTQYF	TGCAGCGTTGAAGGGGAGGGGCCTAGCACAGATACGCAGTATTTT
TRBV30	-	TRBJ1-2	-	CAWNYYGYTF	TGTGCCTGGAATTATTATGGCTACACCTTC
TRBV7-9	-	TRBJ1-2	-	CASSLAPGNYGYTF	TGTGCCAGCAGCTTAGCGCCGGGGAACTATGGCTACACCTTC
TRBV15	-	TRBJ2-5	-	CATSRDLGLAETQYF	TGTGCCACCAGCAGAGATCTTGGCCTAGCGGAGACCCAGTACTTC
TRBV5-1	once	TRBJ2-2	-	CASSASSTGELFF	TGCGCCAGCAGCGCTTCCAGCACCGGGGAGCTGTTTTTT
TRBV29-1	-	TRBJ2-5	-	CSSKWGVQETQYF	TGCAGCTCCAAGTGGGGGGTCCAAGAGACCCAGTACTTC
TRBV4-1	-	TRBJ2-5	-	CASSQAIGAETQYF	TGCGCCAGCAGCCAGGCCATTGGGGCGGAGACCCAGTACTTC
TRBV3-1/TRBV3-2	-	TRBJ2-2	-	CASSTYQATGELFF	TGTGCCAGCAGTACCTACCAGGCCACCGGGGAGCTGTTTTTT
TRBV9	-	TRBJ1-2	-	CASSVGFGAGYTF	TGTGCCAGCAGCGTAGGCTTTGGGGCTGGCTACACCTTC
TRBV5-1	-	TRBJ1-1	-	CASTSSMGAGTEAFF	TGCGCCAGCACCTCTTCGATGGGGGCAGGGACTGAAGCTTTCTTT
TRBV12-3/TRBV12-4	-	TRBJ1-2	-	CASSSTGNYGYTF	TGTGCCAGCAGCTCAACAGGGAACTATGGCTACACCTTC
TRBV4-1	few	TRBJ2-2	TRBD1	CASSLFQGAGNTGELFF	TGCGCCAGCAGCCTATTCCAGGGGGCAGGTAACACCGGGGAGCTGTTTTTT
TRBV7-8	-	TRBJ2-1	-	CASSLGPPGQRNNEQFF	TGTGCCAGCAGCTTAGGACCCCCGGGACAAAGAAACAATGAGCAGTTCTTC
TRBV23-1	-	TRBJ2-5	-	CAERPGETQYF	TGCGCCGAACGCCCAGGAGAGACCCAGTACTTC
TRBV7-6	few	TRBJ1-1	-	CASSVSGPMGTEAFF	TGTGCCAGCAGCGTTTCGGGCCCAATGGGCACTGAAGCTTTCTTT
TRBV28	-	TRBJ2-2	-	CASSFKGGQSGELFF	TGTGCCAGCAGTTTTAAAGGGGGGCAAAGCGGGGAGCTGTTTTTT
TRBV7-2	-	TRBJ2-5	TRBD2	CASSPQLAGGAETQYF	TGTGCCAGCAGCCCCCAGCTAGCGGGGGGAGCAGAGACCCAGTACTTC
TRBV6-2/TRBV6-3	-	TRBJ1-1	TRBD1	CASSYWPGQGVPTEAFF	TGTGCCAGCAGTTACTGGCCGGGACAGGGGGTTCCCACTGAAGCTTTCTTT